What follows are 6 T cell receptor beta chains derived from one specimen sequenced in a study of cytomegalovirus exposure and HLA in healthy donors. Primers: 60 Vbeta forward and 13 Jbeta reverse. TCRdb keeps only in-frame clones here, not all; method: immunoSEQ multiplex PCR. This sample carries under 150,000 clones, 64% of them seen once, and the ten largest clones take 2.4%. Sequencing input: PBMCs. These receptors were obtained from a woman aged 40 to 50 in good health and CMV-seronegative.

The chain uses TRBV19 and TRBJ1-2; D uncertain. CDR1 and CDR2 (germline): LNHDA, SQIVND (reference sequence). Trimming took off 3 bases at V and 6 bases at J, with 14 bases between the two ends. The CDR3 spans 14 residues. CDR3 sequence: CASSMNQVWDGYTF. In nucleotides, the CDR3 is TGTGCCAGTAGTATGAACCAGGTTTGGGATGGCTACACCTTC.

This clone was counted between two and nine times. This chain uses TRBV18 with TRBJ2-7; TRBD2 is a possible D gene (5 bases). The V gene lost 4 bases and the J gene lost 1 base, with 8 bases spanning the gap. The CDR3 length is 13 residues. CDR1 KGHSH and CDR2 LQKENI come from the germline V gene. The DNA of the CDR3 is TGTGCCAGCTCACTGGGCGGGTCCTACGAGCAGTACTTC. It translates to CASSLGGSYEQYF.

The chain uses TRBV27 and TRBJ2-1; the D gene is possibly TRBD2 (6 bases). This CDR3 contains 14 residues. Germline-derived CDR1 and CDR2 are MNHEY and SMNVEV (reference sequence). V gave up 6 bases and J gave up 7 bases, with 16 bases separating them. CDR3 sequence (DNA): TGTGCCAGCAGCCGGGACTCCTCCCGGAATGAGCAGTTCTTC. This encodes CASSRDSSRNEQFF.

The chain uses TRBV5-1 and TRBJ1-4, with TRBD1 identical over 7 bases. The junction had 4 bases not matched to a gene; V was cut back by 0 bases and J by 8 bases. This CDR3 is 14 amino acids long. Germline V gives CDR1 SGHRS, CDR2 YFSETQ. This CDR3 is CASSLGTGGEKLFF. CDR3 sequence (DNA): TGCGCCAGCAGCTTGGGGACAGGAGGGGAAAAACTGTTTTTT.

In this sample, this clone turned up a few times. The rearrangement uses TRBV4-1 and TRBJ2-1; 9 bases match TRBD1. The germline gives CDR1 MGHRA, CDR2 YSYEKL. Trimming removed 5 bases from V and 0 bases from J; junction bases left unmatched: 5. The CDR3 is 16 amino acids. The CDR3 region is CASSRGQGSSYNEQFF. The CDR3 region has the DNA TGCGCCAGCAGCAGAGGACAGGGGAGCTCCTACAATGAGCAGTTCTTC.

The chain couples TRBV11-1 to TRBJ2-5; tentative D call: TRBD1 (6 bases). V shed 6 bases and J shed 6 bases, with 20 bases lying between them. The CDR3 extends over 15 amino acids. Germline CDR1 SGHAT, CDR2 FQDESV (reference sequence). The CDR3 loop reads CASSSLRGWMQTQYF. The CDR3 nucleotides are TGTGCCAGCAGTTCTCTCAGGGGTTGGATGCAGACCCAGTACTTC.